This T cell receptor (beta chain) was identified in a study of shared T cell receptors in the human thymus. This clone was counted between two and nine times. The V gene lost 0 bases and the J gene lost 4 bases, with 7 bases spanning the gap. Germline assignment: CDR1 SGHRS and CDR2 YFSETQ. The CDR3 extends over 13 amino acids. Repertoires were generated with immunoSEQ multiplex PCR, while TCRdb's copy carries only in-frame clones and drops some. The sample carries about 710,000 clones, 87% recorded once. In addition, the sample was reused for a study of human thymus T cells.

This receptor was taken from a boy in the first two years of life with a congenital heart defect. V usage is TRBV5-1 and J usage is TRBJ1-1; D may be TRBD1 (5 bases). Input material: thymocytes. For the CDR3, the DNA is TGCGCCAGCAGCTTGGATGACAGCACTGAAGCTTTCTTT. This translates into CASSLDDSTEAFF.